This entry lists 21 T cell receptor beta chains sequenced from one sample in a study of identical twins. In TCRdb, the 5' RACE reads were re-called with MiXCR into one record per CDR3 protein. The data contain around 1.7 million distinct CDR3 sequences, roughly a third of them seen just once; the ten biggest clones take up 0.27%. The sample consisted of cord blood. These receptors all stem from a newborn girl in good health.

The chain employs TRBV28 and TRBJ1-1; 7 nucleotides agree with TRBD1. Germline V gene lookup returns CDR1 MDHEN and CDR2 SYDVKM. The CDR3 is made up of 18 amino acids. The J segment lost 0 bases and the V segment lost 4 bases, leaving 14 bases of the junction unmatched. The CDR3 loop reads CASSYKDRKGGMNTEAFF. In DNA, the CDR3 is TGTGCCAGCAGTTACAAGGACAGGAAAGGCGGCATGAACACTGAAGCTTTCTTT.

A note on this clonotype: A single base separates this from a much larger clone, so it may be a read error. V and J are TRBV12-3 or TRBV12-4 and TRBJ1-4; a weak D match, TRBD1 (5 bases). The CDR3 is 14 residues long. For the CDR3, the DNA is TGTGCCAGCAGTTTAGGCGGGGCTAATGAAAAACCGTTTTTT. Translating it yields CASSLGGANEKPFF.

This chain links TRBV7-2 with TRBJ2-7; 7 bases line up with TRBD2. This CDR3 is built from 15 residues. V dropped 5 bases and J dropped 3; count of bases not matched to a gene: 10. Germline CDR1 reads SGHTA; CDR2 reads FQGNSA. The CDR3 bases are TGTGCCAGCAGCCCCCACCGAACTAGCGTCTACGAGCAGTACTTC. Its translation is CASSPHRTSVYEQYF.

Ten or more counts support this clonotype. The chain links TRBV27 to TRBJ2-1; 14 bases agree with TRBD2. With 8 bases clipped from V and 8 bases from J, the junction kept 2 bases outside the gene matches. The V gene's germline CDR1 is MNHEY and CDR2 SMNVEV (reference sequence). CDR3 length: 13 amino acids. The CDR3 loop is CASRLAGGHEQFF. For the CDR3, the DNA is TGTGCCAGCCGACTAGCGGGAGGGCATGAGCAGTTCTTC.

V usage is TRBV10-3 and J usage is TRBJ2-1; 11 positions agree with TRBD2. Germline CDR1 reads ENHRY; CDR2 reads SYGVKD. The CDR3 has 16 amino acids. V lost 1 base to trimming and J lost 4 bases; unmatched junction nucleotides: 3. The CDR3 nucleotides are TGTGCCATCAGTGAGTGGGGGACTAGCGGTTACAATGAGCAGTTCTTC. It yields the protein CAISEWGTSGYNEQFF.

Remarks on this clonotype: A clone one base away is much larger, so this may be a read error. The chain carries TRBV29-1 and TRBJ2-1, with 12 bases identical to TRBD2. Germline CDR1 is SQVTM and CDR2 is ANQGSEA. This CDR3 is 16 amino acids long. Losses at the gene ends were 5 bases for V and 8 bases for J; bases not matched to a gene: 13. The CDR3: CSVTFSGTSGPYEQFF. CDR3 nucleotide sequence: TGCAGCGTTACATTCTCCGGGACTAGCGGGCCCTATGAGCAGTTCTTC.

This CDR3 reads CSASGGVTEAFF. Written as DNA, the CDR3 is TGCAGTGCATCAGGGGGCGTAACTGAAGCTTTCTTT. The V call is TRBV20-1, the J call TRBJ1-1; 8 bases align to TRBD1. Germline V gene sequence: CDR1 DFQATT, CDR2 SNEGSKA (reference sequence). V lost 6 bases and J lost 5; bases outside the gene matches: 5. CDR3 size: 12 residues.

The sample holds a few counts of this clonotype. The J gene is TRBJ1-1, the V gene TRBV7-9; D uncertain. The CDR3 is 15 amino acids. The germline V and J ends were trimmed by 2 bases and 1 base, with 11 bases remaining between them. CDR1 is SEHNR, CDR2 FQNEAQ, per germline (reference sequence). The CDR3 is CASSLSVRGNTEAFF. The CDR3 DNA is TGTGCCAGCAGCTTATCGGTGAGAGGGAACACTGAAGCTTTCTTT.

The V and J genes are TRBV10-3 and TRBJ2-1; tentatively, D is TRBD1 (6 bases). CDR1 is ENHRY, CDR2 SYGVKD, per germline. The CDR3 runs 14 residues. The germline V and J ends were trimmed by 11 bases and 1 base, with 15 bases remaining between them. The chain's CDR3 is CASAGAPSYNEQFF. The CDR3 region has the DNA TGTGCCTCGGCAGGGGCGCCATCCTACAATGAGCAGTTCTTC.

V and J are TRBV6-6 and TRBJ2-7; 7 bases fit TRBD2. The CDR3 loop spans 14 amino acids. Germline-derived CDR1 and CDR2 are MNHNY and SVGAGI (reference sequence). Trimming cost V 5 bases and J 7 bases; bases outside gene matches: 11. CDR3 sequence reads: CASSPGTINNEQYF. The CDR3 DNA reads TGTGCCAGCAGTCCCGGGACTATTAACAATGAGCAGTACTTC.

This clonotype was detected a few times. The gene calls are TRBV24-1 and TRBJ2-1; D may be TRBD1 (6 bases). Germline CDR1 KGHDR, CDR2 SFDVKD. This CDR3 has 17 amino acids. The V gene lost 1 base and the J gene lost 0 bases, with 12 bases spanning the gap. The DNA for the CDR3 is TGTGCCACCAGTGATTTTGGGGGCAGGGGCTCCTACAATGAGCAGTTCTTC. Translating it yields CATSDFGGRGSYNEQFF.

This chain connects TRBV28 to TRBJ2-7, with D perhaps matching TRBD1 (6 bases). Germline-derived CDR1 and CDR2 are MDHEN and SYDVKM. The CDR3 is 13 amino acids. The germline V and J ends were trimmed by 5 bases and 4 bases, with 12 bases remaining between them. CDR3 protein: CASSPAGAYEQYF. CDR3 DNA sequence: TGTGCCAGCAGTCCCGCAGGGGCTTACGAGCAGTACTTC. The whole variable domain, filled in from reference TRBV28 and TRBJ2-7, reads DVKVTQSSRYLVKRTGEKVFLECVQDMDHENMFWYRQDPGLGLRLIYFSYDVKMKEKGDIPEGYSVSREKKERFSLILESASTNQTSMYLCASSPAGAYEQYFGPGTRLTVT.

This chain uses TRBV2 with TRBJ1-1; 9 bases align to TRBD1. Per the germline V gene, CDR1 is SNHLY and CDR2 is FYNNEI. The CDR3 spans 16 residues. V trimming: 1 base; J trimming: 4 bases; junction bases outside the gene matches: 7. CDR3: CASSEEGQGAGTEAFF. In nucleotides, the CDR3 is TGTGCCAGCAGTGAAGAGGGACAGGGTGCGGGCACTGAAGCTTTCTTT.

This clonotype has a handful of counts. The chain recombines TRBV10-3 with TRBJ1-2; TRBD1 agrees at 9 bases. V was clipped by 5 bases and J by 8 bases; unmatched bases: 12. CDR1 is ENHRY, CDR2 SYGVKD, per germline. The CDR3 loop spans 15 amino acids. This chain's CDR3 is CAISLSPGTGYGYTF. CDR3 DNA sequence: TGTGCCATCAGTCTCTCTCCCGGGACAGGGTACGGCTACACCTTC.

The chain employs TRBV20-1 and TRBJ2-1, with D unresolved. V was shortened by 0 bases and J by 3 bases, with 15 bases between the two germline ends. Per germline, CDR1 DFQATT and CDR2 SNEGSKA (reference sequence). The CDR3 extends over 16 amino acids. Here the CDR3 DNA reads TGCAGTGCTAGAGATGCGGCCCCACTAAACTACAATGAGCAGTTCTTC. This translates into CSARDAAPLNYNEQFF.

This chain connects TRBV20-1 to TRBJ1-1, with 8 nucleotides matching TRBD1. The CDR3 contains 15 residues. CDR1 and CDR2 (germline): DFQATT, SNEGSKA (reference sequence). V was clipped by 5 bases and J by 0 bases; unmatched bases: 8. The CDR3 sequence: CSAPDRGLMNTEAFF. DNA for the CDR3: TGCAGTGCTCCAGACAGGGGATTAATGAACACTGAAGCTTTCTTT.

The chain recombines TRBV28 with TRBJ2-7, with no clear D. Trimming pared 10 bases from V and 0 bases from J, leaving 13 bases between. The CDR3 is 13 amino acids. From germline, CDR1 is MDHEN and CDR2 SYDVKM. CDR3 loop: CATEEAASYEQYF. The CDR3 DNA reads TGTGCCACCGAAGAGGCAGCCTCCTACGAGCAGTACTTC.

Remarks on this clonotype: One end of the junction does not line up with germline, which may come from a read error. The rearrangement uses TRBV10-3 and TRBJ1-2; D unresolved. The germline CDR1 and CDR2 sequences are ENHRY and SYGVKD. The CDR3 is made up of 13 amino acids. This chain's CDR3 is CAISPTTPYGHTF. The CDR3 DNA sequence: TGTGCCATCAGTCCTACGACACCCTATGGCCACACCTTC.

This clonotype was detected only a few times. The chain has TRBV29-1 and TRBJ1-1; no definite D call. This CDR3 comprises 12 residues. V lost 5 bases and J lost 1, with 8 bases in between. From germline, CDR1 is SQVTM and CDR2 ANQGSEA. The CDR3 DNA sequence: TGCAGCGTTAAACACCCGAACACTGAAGCTTTCTTT. This translates into CSVKHPNTEAFF.

This clonotype was seen just once. This chain uses TRBV4-1 with TRBJ2-1; D not certain. The germline V and J ends were trimmed by 0 bases and 4 bases, with 10 bases remaining between them. Looked up from germline, CDR1 is MGHRA and CDR2 is YSYEKL. CDR3 length: 15 amino acids. CDR3 DNA: TGCGCCAGCAGCCAAGAATCAACAGATTACAATGAGCAGTTCTTC. It is translated as CASSQESTDYNEQFF.

CDR3 sequence: CASSYYFRGSYEQYF. In nucleotides, the CDR3 is TGTGCCAGCAGTTACTATTTCAGGGGCTCCTACGAGCAGTACTTC. The J gene is TRBJ2-7, the V gene TRBV6-2 or TRBV6-3; TRBD1 might be the D (6 bases). This CDR3 contains 15 residues. In germline, CDR1 is MNHEY, CDR2 SVGEGT. The ends were cut back, 1 base at V and 0 bases at J, with 10 bases in the middle.